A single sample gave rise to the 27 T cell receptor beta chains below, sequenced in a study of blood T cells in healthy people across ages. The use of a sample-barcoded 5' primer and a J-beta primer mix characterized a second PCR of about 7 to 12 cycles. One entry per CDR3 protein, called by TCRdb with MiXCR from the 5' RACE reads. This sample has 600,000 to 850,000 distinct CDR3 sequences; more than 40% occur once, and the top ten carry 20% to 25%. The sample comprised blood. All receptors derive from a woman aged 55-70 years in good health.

CDR3 residues: CASSQVIQDSRFKDTQYF. The CDR3 region has the DNA TGTGCCAGCAGCCAAGTTATCCAGGACAGCCGCTTTAAGGATACGCAGTATTTT. The chain carries TRBV3-1 and TRBJ2-3, with a possible D match to TRBD1 (6 bases). The CDR3 length is 18 residues. Trimming cost V 1 base and J 6 bases, with 23 bases left between them. Germline assignment: CDR1 LGHDT and CDR2 YNNKEL (reference sequence).

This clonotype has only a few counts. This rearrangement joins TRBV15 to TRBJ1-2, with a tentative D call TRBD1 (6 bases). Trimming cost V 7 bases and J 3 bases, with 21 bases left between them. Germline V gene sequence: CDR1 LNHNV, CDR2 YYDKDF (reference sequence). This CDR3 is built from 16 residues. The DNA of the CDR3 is TGTGCCACCACGTCTACTCAGGGGTTCCGGGACTATGGCTACACCTTC. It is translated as CATTSTQGFRDYGYTF. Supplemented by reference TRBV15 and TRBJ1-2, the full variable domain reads DAMVIQNPRYQVTQFGKPVTLSCSQTLNHNVMYWYQQKSSQAPKLLFHYYDKDFNNEADTPDNFQSRRPNTSFCFLDIRSPGLGDTAMYLCATTSTQGFRDYGYTFGSGTRLTVV.

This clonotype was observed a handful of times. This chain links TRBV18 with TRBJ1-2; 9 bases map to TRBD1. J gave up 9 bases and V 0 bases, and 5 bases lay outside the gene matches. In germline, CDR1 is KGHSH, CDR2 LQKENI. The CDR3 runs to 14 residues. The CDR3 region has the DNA TGTGCCAGCTCACCACCGGGACAGGGAGTCCGCTACACCTTC. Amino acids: CASSPPGQGVRYTF.

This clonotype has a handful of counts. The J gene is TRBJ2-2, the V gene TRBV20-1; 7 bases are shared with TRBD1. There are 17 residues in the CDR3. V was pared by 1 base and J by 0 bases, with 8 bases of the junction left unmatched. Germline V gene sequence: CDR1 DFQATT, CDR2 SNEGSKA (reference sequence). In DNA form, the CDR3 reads TGCAGTGCTAGAGTCCAAAAAGGGACAGCGAACACCGGGGAGCTGTTTTTT. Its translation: CSARVQKGTANTGELFF.

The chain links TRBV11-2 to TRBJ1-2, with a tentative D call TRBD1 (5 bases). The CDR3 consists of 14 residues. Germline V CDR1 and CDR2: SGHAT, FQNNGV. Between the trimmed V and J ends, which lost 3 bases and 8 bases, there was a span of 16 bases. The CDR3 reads CASSFTRDFDGYTF. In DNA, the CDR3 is TGTGCCAGCAGCTTCACTAGGGACTTCGACGGCTACACCTTC.

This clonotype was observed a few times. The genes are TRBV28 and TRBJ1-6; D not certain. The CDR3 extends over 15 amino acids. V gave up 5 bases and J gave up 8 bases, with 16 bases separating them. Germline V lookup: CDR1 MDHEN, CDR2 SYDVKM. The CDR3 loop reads CASSTPWLQDSPLHF. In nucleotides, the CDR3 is TGTGCCAGCAGTACCCCTTGGCTTCAGGATTCACCCCTCCACTTT.

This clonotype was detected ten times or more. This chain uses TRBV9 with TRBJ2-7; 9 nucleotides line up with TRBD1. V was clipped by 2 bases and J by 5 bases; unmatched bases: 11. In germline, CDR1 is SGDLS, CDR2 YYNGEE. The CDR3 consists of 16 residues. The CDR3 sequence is CASSVGMGQGNDEQYF. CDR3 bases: TGTGCCAGCAGCGTTGGAATGGGACAGGGAAACGACGAGCAGTACTTC.

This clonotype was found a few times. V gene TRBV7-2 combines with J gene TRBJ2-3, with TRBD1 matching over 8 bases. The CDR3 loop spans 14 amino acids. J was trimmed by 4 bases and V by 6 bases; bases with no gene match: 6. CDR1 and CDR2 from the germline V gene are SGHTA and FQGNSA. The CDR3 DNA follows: TGTGCCAGCAGTTGGACAGGGAGAGCAGATACGCAGTATTTT. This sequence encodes CASSWTGRADTQYF.

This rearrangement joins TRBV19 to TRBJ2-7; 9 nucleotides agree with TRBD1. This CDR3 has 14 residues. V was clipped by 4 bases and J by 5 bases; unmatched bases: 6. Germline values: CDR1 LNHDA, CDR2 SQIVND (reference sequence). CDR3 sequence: CASSSNRGHDEQYF. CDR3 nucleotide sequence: TGTGCCAGTAGTAGCAACAGGGGGCACGACGAGCAGTACTTC.

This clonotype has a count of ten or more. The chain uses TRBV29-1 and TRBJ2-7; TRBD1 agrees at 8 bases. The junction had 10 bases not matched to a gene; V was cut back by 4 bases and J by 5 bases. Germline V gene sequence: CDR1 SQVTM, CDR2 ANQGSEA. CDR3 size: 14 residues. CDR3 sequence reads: CSVARQGAFDEQYF. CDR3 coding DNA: TGCAGCGTTGCTCGGCAGGGGGCGTTCGACGAGCAGTACTTC.

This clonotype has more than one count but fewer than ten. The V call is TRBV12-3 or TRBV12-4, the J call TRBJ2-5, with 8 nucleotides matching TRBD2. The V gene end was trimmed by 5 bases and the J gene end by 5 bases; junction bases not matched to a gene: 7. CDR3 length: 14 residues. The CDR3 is CASSQTGGTETQYF. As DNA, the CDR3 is TGTGCCAGCAGTCAAACGGGGGGGACGGAGACCCAGTACTTC.

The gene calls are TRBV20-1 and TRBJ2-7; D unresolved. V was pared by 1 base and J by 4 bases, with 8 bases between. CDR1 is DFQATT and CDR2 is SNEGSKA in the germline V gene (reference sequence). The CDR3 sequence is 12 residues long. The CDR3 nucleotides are TGCAGTGCTAGAGCACGATGGTACGAGCAGTACTTC. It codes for CSARARWYEQYF.

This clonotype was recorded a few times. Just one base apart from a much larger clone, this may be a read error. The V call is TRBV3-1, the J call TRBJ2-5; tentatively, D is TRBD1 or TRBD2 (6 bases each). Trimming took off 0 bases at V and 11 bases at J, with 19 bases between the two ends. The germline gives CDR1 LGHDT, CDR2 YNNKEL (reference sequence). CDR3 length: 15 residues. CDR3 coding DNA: TGTGCCAGCAGCCAAGACACGGGGGCCTACAATGAGCAGTACTTC. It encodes CASSQDTGAYNEQYF.

The CDR3 nucleotides read TGTGCCAGCTACCCAGGGGGACAGGGTTCCTACGAGCAGTACTTC. Translation: CASYPGGQGSYEQYF. The rearrangement links TRBV28 to TRBJ2-7; TRBD1 aligns across 9 bases. Per germline, CDR1 MDHEN and CDR2 SYDVKM. Germline trimming cut 8 bases from V and 1 base from J; bases unmatched to any gene: 9. CDR3 length equals 15 residues. The whole variable domain, filled in from reference TRBV28 and TRBJ2-7, reads DVKVTQSSRYLVKRTGEKVFLECVQDMDHENMFWYRQDPGLGLRLIYFSYDVKMKEKGDIPEGYSVSREKKERFSLILESASTNQTSMYLCASYPGGQGSYEQYFGPGTRLTVT.

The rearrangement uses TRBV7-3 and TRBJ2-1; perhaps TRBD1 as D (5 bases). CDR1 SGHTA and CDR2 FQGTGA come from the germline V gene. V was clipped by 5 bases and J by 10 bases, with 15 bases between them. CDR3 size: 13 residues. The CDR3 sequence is CASSPSARGEQFF. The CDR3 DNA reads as TGTGCCAGCAGCCCCTCCGCAAGGGGAGAGCAGTTCTTC.

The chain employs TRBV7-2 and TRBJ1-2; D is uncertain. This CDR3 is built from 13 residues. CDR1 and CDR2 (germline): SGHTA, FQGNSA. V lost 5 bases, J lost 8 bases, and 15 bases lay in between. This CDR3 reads CASSLPGPRGYTF. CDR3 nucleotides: TGTGCCAGCAGCCTCCCAGGTCCGCGCGGCTACACCTTC.

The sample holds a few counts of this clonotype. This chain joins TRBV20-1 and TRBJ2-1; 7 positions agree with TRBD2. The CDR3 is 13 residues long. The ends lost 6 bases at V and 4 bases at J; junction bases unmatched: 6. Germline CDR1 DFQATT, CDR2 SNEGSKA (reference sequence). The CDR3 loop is CSARTRDYNEQFF. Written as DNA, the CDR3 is TGCAGTGCCCGGACTAGAGATTACAATGAGCAGTTCTTC.

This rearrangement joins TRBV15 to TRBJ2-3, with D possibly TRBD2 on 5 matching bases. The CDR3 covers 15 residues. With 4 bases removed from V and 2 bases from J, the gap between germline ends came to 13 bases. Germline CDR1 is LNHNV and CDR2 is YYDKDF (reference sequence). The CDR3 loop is CATSTRRGNTDTQYF. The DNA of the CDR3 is TGTGCCACCAGCACGAGACGGGGAAACACAGATACGCAGTATTTT. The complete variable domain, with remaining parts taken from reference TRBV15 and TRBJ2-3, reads DAMVIQNPRYQVTQFGKPVTLSCSQTLNHNVMYWYQQKSSQAPKLLFHYYDKDFNNEADTPDNFQSRRPNTSFCFLDIRSPGLGDTAMYLCATSTRRGNTDTQYFGPGTRLTVL.

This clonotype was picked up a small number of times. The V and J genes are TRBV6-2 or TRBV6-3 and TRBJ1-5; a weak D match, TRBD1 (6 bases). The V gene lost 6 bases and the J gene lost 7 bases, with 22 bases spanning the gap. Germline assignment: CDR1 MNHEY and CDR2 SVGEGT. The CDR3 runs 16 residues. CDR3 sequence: CASRRGGAVIGQPQHF. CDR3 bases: TGTGCCAGCAGAAGGGGGGGGGCGGTCATCGGGCAGCCCCAGCATTTT.

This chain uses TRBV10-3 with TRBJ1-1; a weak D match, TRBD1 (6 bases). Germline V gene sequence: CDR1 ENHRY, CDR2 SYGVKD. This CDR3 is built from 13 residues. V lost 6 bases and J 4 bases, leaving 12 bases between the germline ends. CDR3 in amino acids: CAIRKGQITEAFF. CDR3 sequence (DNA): TGTGCCATCAGGAAGGGACAAATCACTGAAGCTTTCTTT.

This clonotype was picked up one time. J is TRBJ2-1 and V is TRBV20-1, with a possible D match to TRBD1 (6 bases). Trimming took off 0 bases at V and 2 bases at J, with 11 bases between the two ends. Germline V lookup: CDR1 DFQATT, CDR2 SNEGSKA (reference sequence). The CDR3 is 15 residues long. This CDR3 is CSARDATGTYNEQFF. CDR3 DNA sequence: TGCAGTGCTAGAGATGCAACAGGGACCTACAATGAGCAGTTCTTC.

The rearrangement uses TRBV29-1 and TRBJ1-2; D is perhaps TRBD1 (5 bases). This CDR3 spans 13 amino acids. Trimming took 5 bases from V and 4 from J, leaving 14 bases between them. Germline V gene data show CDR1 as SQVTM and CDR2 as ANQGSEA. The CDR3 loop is CSVTGTSGYGYTF. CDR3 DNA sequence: TGCAGCGTTACAGGAACCTCCGGCTATGGCTACACCTTC.

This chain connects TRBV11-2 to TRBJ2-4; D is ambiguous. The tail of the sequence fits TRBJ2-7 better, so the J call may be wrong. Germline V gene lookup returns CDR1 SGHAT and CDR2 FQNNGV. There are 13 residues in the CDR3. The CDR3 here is CASSLRLLYEQYF. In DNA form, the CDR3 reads TGTGCCAGCAGCTTAAGGCTACTTTACGAGCAGTACTTC.

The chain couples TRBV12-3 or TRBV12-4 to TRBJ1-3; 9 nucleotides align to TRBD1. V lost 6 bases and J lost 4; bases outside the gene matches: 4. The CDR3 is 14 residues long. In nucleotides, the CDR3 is TGTGCCAGCAGCGGGACAGGGACGGGAAACACCATATATTTT. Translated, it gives CASSGTGTGNTIYF.

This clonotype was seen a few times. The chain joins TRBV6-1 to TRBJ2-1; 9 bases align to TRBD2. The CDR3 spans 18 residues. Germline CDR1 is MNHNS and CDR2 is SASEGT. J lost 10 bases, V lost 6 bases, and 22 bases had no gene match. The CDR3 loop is CASSLRLEVAGVRGEQFF. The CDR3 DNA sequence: TGTGCCAGCAGCCTCCGTCTCGAGGTAGCGGGGGTGAGGGGCGAGCAGTTCTTC.

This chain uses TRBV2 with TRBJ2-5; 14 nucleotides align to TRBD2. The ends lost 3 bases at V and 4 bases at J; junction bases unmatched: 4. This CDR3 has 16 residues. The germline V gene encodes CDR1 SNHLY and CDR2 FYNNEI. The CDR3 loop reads CASSESGTSGGETQYF. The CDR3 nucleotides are TGTGCCAGCAGTGAGAGTGGGACTAGCGGGGGAGAGACCCAGTACTTC.

The CDR3 reads CSVVEETGLYGYTF. The CDR3 nucleotides read TGCAGCGTTGTTGAGGAGACAGGGCTCTATGGCTACACCTTC. The J gene is TRBJ1-2, the V gene TRBV29-1; TRBD1 aligns across 7 bases. The CDR3 covers 14 residues. Germline trimming cut 4 bases from V and 4 bases from J; bases unmatched to any gene: 9. Germline lookup yields CDR1 SQVTM and CDR2 ANQGSEA.